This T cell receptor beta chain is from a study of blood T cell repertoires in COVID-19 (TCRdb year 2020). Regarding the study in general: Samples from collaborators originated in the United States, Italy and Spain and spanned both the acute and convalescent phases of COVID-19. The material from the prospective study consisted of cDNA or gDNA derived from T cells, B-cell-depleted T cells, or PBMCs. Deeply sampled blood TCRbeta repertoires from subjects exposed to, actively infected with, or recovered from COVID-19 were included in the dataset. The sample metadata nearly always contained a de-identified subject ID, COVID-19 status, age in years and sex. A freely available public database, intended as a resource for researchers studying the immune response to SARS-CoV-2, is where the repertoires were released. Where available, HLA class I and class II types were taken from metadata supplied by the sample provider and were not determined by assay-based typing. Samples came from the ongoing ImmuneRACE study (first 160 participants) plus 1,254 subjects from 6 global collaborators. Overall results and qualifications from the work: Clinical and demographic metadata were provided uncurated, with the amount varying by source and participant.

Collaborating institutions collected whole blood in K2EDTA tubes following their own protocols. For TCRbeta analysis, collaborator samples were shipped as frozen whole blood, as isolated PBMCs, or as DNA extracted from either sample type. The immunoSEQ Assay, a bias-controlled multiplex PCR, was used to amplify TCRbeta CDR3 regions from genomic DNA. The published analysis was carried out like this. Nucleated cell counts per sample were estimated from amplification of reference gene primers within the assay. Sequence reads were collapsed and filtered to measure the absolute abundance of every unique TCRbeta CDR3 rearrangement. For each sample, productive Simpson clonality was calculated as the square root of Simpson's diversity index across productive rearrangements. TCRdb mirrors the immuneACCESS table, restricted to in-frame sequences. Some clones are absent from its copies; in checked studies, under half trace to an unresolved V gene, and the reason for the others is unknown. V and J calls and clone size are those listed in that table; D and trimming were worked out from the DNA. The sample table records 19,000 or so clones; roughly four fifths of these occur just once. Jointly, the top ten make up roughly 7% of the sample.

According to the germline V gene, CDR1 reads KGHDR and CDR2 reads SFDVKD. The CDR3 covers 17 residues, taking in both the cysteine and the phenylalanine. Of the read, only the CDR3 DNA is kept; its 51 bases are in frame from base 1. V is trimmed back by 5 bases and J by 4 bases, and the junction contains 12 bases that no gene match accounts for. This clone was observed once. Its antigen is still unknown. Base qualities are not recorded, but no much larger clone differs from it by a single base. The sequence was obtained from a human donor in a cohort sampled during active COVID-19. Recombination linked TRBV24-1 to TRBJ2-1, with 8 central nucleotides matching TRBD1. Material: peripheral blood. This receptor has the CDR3 CATSAPRTGRLYNEQFF. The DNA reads TGTGCCACCAGTGCCCCTCGGACAGGGAGACTTTACAATGAGCAGTTCTTC.